This T cell receptor beta chain originates from a study of Ad26.COV2.S vaccination and SARS-CoV-2 variants. For the study at large: It was the COV1001 Ad26.COV2.S trial arm that included the donor. Ad26.COV2.S shots went into the muscle once or twice, 56 days apart.

The CDR3 is made up of 15 amino acids. The V end was cut by 6 bases, the J end by 0 bases, with 11 bases between. Germline V CDR1 and CDR2: ENHRY, SYGVKD. As to treatment: some 19 received Ad26.COV2.S at low or high dose, single or two shots; several received placebo; per-sample allocation not given. Day 63 after the first vaccine or placebo injection was the time point for sampling. An Ad26 vector expressing Wuhan-strain SARS-CoV-2 spike served as the vaccine. The data were produced by immunoSEQ multiplex PCR, yet TCRdb's version contains in-frame clones alone and is incomplete. The sample records fewer than 900,000 clones, roughly 90% being singletons.

This TCR was sampled from a person aged 18 to 59 who received the Ad26.COV2.S COVID-19 vaccine or a placebo. The sample consisted of peripheral blood, taken in a trial of Ad26.COV2.S vaccine versus placebo. The gene calls are TRBV10-3 and TRBJ2-2; D might be TRBD1 or TRBD2, each matching 5 bases. The CDR3 is CAISSGRSNTGELFF. CDR3 coding DNA: TGTGCCATCAGCTCGGGACGTTCGAACACCGGGGAGCTGTTTTTT.